The rows below give T cell receptor beta chains drawn from one sample of a study of T cell responses to AZD1222 COVID-19 vaccine. Sequencing used immunoSEQ multiplex PCR; TCRdb keeps in-frame clones, though not all of them. The sample includes 110,000 to 150,000 clones, 70% to 90% of them seen just once. The sample here was peripheral blood, taken on day 0 of AZD1222 vaccination. The receptor source for this set is an adult in good health. CDR3s include the opening cysteine and the closing phenylalanine or tryptophan. Fields, in order: D gene, J gene, CDR3 length, V gene, clone size, CDR3 DNA, CDR3 protein. D genes are given only for firm matches. Clone size is stated in some rows and not others, as once, few, many or a class when expanded.

NA,TRBJ2-3,18,TRBV28,NA,TGTGCCAGCAGTTTAGTCGGTGTCGGTTTTGGAGGCACAGATACGCAGTATTTT,CASSLVGVGFGGTDTQYF
NA,TRBJ2-3,14,TRBV28,NA,TGTGCCACCAAAGAGGGGACTGGTCGTAATACGCAGTATTTT,CATKEGTGRNTQYF
TRBD1,TRBJ1-4,15,TRBV19,NA,TGTGCCAGTAGTAGTCCGGACAGGGGACATGAAAAACTGTTTTTT,CASSSPDRGHEKLFF
TRBD1,TRBJ1-4,14,TRBV7-9,once,TGTGCCAGCAGCCTCGGGACAGTCGGCGAAAAACTGTTTTTT,CASSLGTVGEKLFF
TRBD1,TRBJ1-5,13,TRBV19,NA,TGTGCCAGTAGTAGACAGGGAAATCAGCCCCAGCATTTT,CASSRQGNQPQHF
TRBD1,TRBJ1-2,15,TRBV19,many,TGTGCCAGTAGTATAGCCACCGGGACAGATTATGGCTACACCTTC,CASSIATGTDYGYTF
NA,TRBJ2-1,15,TRBV9,NA,TGTGCCAGCAGCGTAGCGCCAGTAAGGGGCGATGAGCAGTTCTTC,CASSVAPVRGDEQFF
NA,TRBJ2-5,14,TRBV7-3,NA,TGTGCCAGCAGCCCCAGCGGAGGGCAGCAGACCCAGTACTTC,CASSPSGGQQTQYF
NA,TRBJ2-7,13,TRBV27,NA,TGTGCCAGCAGTCCCAGGACCGCACGGGAGCAGTACTTC,CASSPRTAREQYF
TRBD2,TRBJ2-1,15,TRBV11-2,NA,TGTGCCAGCAGTTACAGCGGGAGGTCCTACAATGAGCAGTTCTTC,CASSYSGRSYNEQFF
NA,TRBJ2-1,14,TRBV4-3,NA,TGCGCCAGCAGCCAAGGGTACAGGTACAATGAGCAGTTCTTC,CASSQGYRYNEQFF
TRBD2,TRBJ2-1,15,TRBV28,NA,TGTGCCAGCAGTCGAACTAGCGGGAGAGGCAATGAGCAGTTCTTC,CASSRTSGRGNEQFF
NA,TRBJ2-1,15,TRBV11-3,NA,TGTGCCAGCAGCTTAGACGGGAGCTCCTACAATGAGCAGTTCTTC,CASSLDGSSYNEQFF
TRBD1,TRBJ1-2,18,TRBV4-2,NA,TGTGCCAGCAGCGAAGACAGGGGGGCGATTGGACCTAACTATGGCTACACCTTC,CASSEDRGAIGPNYGYTF
NA,TRBJ2-3,16,TRBV6-2/TRBV6-3,NA,TGTGCCAGCAGTTATCCGCAGGGCCAAGGGGAAGATACGCAGTATTTT,CASSYPQGQGEDTQYF
TRBD2,TRBJ2-1,13,TRBV28,NA,TGTGCCAGCAGTTTAGGCCTAGCGGGAGCAGAGTTCTTC,CASSLGLAGAEFF
NA,TRBJ2-7,14,TRBV3-1/TRBV3-2,few,TGTGCCAGCAGTCCCCGGCAGGCTGACCACGAGCAGTACTTC,CASSPRQADHEQYF
NA,TRBJ1-2,12,TRBV12-3/TRBV12-4,once,TGTGCCAGCAGTTTAGCGGCAAGGGGCTACACCTTC,CASSLAARGYTF
NA,TRBJ1-2,10,TRBV28,NA,TGTGCCAGCAGTTCGTTGGGCTACACCTTC,CASSSLGYTF
NA,TRBJ2-1,14,TRBV30,NA,TGTGCCTGGAGCATCGAGGGTCGTTGGGGTTGGCAGTTCTTC,CAWSIEGRWGWQFF
NA,TRBJ2-5,15,TRBV7-9,NA,TGTGCCAGCAGCCTCCCGGCGGGGTACCAAGAGACCCAGTACTTC,CASSLPAGYQETQYF
TRBD2,TRBJ2-2,16,TRBV25-1,NA,TGTGCCAGCAGTGAATTGGCTAGCGGGAGCACCGGGGAGCTGTTTTTT,CASSELASGSTGELFF
NA,TRBJ1-4,11,TRBV20-1,NA,TGCAGTGCTAGAGTCGGTGAAAAACTGTTTTTT,CSARVGEKLFF
TRBD2,TRBJ2-7,14,TRBV20-1,few,TGCAGTGCTAGTGCCCCAGCGGGAGGCTCCGAGCAGTACTTC,CSASAPAGGSEQYF
TRBD1,TRBJ2-1,15,TRBV7-2,NA,TGTGCCAGCAGCTTAGCGTCAGGGGGTGGGAATGAGCAGTTCTTC,CASSLASGGGNEQFF
TRBD2,TRBJ2-1,16,TRBV11-3,NA,TGTGCCAGCAGGAGCGGGACTAGCGGGAGAGGGAATGAGCAGTTCTTC,CASRSGTSGRGNEQFF
NA,TRBJ1-5,13,TRBV27,NA,TGTGCCAGCAGCCAACAGGGCGGGCAGCCCCAGCATTTT,CASSQQGGQPQHF
NA,TRBJ1-4,15,TRBV4-2,NA,TGTGCCAGCAGCCAAGATCAGGGATCTAATGAAAAACTGTTTTTT,CASSQDQGSNEKLFF
TRBD1,TRBJ1-2,14,TRBV6-5,NA,TGTGCCAGCAGACCCGGACAGGGAAGCTATGGCTACACCTTC,CASRPGQGSYGYTF
NA,TRBJ1-4,18,TRBV7-2,NA,TGTGCCAGCAGCCGCTTATCCAGCGACAGGCCCTTTGATGAAAAACTGTTTTTT,CASSRLSSDRPFDEKLFF
TRBD1,TRBJ2-1,14,TRBV6-4,few,TGTGCCAGCAAACGACAGGGCGCTGCCAATGAGCAGTTCTTC,CASKRQGAANEQFF